The clone carrying this T cell receptor beta chain was recorded a few times. This entry comes from a study of chemoradiotherapy in HPV16-positive cancers. CDR3 length: 15 residues. The germline gives CDR1 LGHNA, CDR2 YNFKEQ. V lost 3 bases and J lost 4, with 13 bases in between. This table comes from immunoSEQ multiplex PCR, and its TCRdb copy is limited to in-frame clones, with some not included. The data contain some 16,000 clones, 75% to 80% of them singletons. The specimen was obtained from a patient who underwent chemoradiotherapy. The origin of this receptor is a human donor with HPV-associated anogenital cancer. The rearrangement joins TRBV4-2 to TRBJ1-5; D unresolved. The CDR3 sequence is CASSQSENANQPQHF. DNA of the CDR3: TGTGCCAGCAGCCAGAGTGAGAATGCTAATCAGCCCCAGCATTTT.